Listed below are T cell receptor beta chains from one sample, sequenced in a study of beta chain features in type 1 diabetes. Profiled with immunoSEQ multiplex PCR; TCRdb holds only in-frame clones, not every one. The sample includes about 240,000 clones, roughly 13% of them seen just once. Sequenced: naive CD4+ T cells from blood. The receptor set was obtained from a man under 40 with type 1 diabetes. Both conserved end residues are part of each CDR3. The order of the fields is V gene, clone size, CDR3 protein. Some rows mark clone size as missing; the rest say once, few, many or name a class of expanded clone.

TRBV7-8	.	CASSLDGTGLETQYF
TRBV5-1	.	CASSLATGGHSTGELFF
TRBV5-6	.	CASSLGRSNYGYTF
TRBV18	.	CASSPTYGVGTGELFF
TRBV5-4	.	CASSIPGQGAYEQYF
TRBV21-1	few	CASSKEGLASDTQYF
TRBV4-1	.	CASSQEGFPVGYTF
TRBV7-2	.	CASSFASVNEQYF
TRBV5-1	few	CASRGSGGPQETQYF
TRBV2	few	CASRTGTGNEKLFF
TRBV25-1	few	CASSEGGGKLFF
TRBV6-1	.	CASSERNYGYTF
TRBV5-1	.	CASSSTRQGYYEQYF
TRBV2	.	CASSEAGLAGQNEQFF
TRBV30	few	CAWLGQAYGYTF
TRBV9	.	CASSRTGFNQPQHF
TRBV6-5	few	CASNHGGGTQYF
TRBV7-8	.	CASSPARGWNEKLFF
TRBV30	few	CAWIRDRGADTQYF
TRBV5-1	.	CASSIGLAGVSEQFF
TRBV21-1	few	CASRPQGTTGELFF
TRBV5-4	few	CASSFYKRGRTDTQYF
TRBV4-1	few	CASSQDKELSGGDTQYF
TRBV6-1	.	CASGPGRLDQYF
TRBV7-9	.	CASSPRTGGGNEQFF
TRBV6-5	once	CASRRSFQETQYF
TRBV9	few	CASSVGQGTGELFF
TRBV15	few	CATSRDSRGEQYF
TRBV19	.	CASSDIRGLGEKLFF
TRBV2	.	CASSLRVGSNEQFF
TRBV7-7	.	CASGGGNQETQYF
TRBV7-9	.	CASSPPGWSETQYF
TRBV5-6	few	CASSRTGGVQPQHF
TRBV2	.	CASSGTGGSDTQYF
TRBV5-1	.	CASSLGDRGNEQYF
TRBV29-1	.	CSVEVGGSSSSYEQYF
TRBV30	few	CAWSAGTANQPQHF
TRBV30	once	CAWSFGGVEPGNTIYF
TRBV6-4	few	CASSESGTSGTYEQYF
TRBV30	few	CAWSNTNRQYYGYTF
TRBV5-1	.	CASSSGTGPYEQYF
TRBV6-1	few	CASREDPSGRGTDTQYF
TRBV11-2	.	CASSLVGLAFQYF
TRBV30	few	CASRQGTGYTF
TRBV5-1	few	CASSEGQEAETQYF
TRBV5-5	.	CASSSFSGSSYNEQFF
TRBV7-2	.	CASSGRGLIETQYF
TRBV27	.	CASSSRLVNTEAFF
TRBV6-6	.	CASSYSGGIETQYF
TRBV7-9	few	CASSFGNEKLFF
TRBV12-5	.	CASGLVVGQTYEQYF
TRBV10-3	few	CAISPRGNTEAFF
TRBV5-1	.	CASSPDRVGETQYF
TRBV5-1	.	CASRDGTPEAFF